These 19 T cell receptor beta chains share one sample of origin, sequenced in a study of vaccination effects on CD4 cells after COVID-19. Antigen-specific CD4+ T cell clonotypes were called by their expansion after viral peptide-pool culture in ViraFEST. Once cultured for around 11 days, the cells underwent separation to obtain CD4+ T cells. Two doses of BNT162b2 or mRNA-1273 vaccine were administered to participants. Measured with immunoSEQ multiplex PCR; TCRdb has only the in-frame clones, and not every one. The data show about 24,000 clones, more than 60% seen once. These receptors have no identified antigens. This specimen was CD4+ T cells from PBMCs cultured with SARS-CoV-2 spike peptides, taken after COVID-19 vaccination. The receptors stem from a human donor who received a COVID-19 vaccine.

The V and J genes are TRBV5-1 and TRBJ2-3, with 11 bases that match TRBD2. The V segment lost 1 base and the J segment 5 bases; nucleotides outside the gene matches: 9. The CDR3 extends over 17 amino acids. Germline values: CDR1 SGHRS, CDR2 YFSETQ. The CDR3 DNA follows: TGCGCCAGCAGCTTGCTAACTAGCGGGGGACCCCAAGATACGCAGTATTTT. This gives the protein CASSLLTSGGPQDTQYF.

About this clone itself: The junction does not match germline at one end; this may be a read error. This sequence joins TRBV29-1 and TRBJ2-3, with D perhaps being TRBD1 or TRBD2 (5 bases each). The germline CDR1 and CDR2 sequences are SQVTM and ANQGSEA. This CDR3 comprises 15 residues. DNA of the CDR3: TGCAGCGTGGAAGACGTGGGGACCGGCACAGATACGCAGTATTTT. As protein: CSVEDVGTGTDTQYF.

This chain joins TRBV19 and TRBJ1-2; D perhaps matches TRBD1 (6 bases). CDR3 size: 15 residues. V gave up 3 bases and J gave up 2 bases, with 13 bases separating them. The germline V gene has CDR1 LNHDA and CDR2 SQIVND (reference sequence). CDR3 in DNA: TGTGCCAGTAGTATCGGGGGCCCGACCAACTATGGCTACACCTTC. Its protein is CASSIGGPTNYGYTF.

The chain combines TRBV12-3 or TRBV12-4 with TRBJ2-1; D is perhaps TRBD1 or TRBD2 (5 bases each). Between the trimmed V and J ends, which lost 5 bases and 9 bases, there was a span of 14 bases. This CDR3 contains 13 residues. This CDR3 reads CASSVVVGGEQFF. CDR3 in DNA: TGTGCCAGCAGTGTTGTGGTTGGGGGTGAGCAGTTCTTC.

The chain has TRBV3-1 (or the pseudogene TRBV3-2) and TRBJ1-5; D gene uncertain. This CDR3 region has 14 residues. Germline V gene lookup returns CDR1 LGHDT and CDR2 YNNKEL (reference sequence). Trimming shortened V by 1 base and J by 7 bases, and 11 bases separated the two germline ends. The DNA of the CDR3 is TGTGCCAGCAGCCAAGGAGCAGGACCACAGCCCCAGCATTTT. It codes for CASSQGAGPQPQHF.

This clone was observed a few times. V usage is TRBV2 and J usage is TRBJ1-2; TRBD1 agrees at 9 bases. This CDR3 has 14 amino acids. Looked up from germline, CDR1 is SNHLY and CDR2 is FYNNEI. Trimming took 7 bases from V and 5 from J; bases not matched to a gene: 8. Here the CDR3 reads CASNDRGLPYGYTF. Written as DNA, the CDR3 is TGTGCCAGCAACGACAGGGGGTTACCGTATGGCTACACCTTC.

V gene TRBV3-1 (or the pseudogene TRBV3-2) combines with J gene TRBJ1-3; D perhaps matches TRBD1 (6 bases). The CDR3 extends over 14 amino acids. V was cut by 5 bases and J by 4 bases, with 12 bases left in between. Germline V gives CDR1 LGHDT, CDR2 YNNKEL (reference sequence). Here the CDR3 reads CASSSPGHGNTIYF. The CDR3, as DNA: TGTGCCAGCAGCTCTCCGGGACACGGAAACACCATATATTTT.

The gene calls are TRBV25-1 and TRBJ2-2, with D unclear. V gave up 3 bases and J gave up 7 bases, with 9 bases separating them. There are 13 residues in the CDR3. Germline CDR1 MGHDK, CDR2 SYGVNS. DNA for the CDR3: TGTGCCAGCAGTGACCCGCCAGACGGGGAGCTGTTTTTT. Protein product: CASSDPPDGELFF.

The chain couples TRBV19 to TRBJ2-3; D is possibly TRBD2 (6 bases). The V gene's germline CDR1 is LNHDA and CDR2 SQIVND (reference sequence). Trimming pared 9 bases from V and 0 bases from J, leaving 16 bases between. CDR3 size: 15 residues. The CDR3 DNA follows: TGTGCCAGCGAAATGCGGGGACTTAGCACAGATACGCAGTATTTT. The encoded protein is CASEMRGLSTDTQYF.

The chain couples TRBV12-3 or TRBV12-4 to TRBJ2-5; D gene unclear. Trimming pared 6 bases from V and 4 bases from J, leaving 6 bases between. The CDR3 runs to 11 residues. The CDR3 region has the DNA TGTGCCAGCAGGCGGAGAGAGACCCAGTACTTC. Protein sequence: CASRRRETQYF.

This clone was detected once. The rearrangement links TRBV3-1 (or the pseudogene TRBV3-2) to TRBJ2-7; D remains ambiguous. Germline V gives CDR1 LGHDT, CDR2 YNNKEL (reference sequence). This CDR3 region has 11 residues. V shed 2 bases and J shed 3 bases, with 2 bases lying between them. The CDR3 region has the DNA TGTGCCAGCAGCCAATACTACGAGCAGTACTTC. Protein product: CASSQYYEQYF.

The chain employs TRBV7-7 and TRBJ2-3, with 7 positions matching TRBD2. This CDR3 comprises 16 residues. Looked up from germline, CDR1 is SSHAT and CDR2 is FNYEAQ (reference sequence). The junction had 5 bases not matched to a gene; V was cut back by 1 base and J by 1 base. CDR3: CASSLGRGDRTDTQYF. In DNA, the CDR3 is TGTGCCAGCAGCTTAGGTCGGGGGGACCGCACAGATACGCAGTATTTT.

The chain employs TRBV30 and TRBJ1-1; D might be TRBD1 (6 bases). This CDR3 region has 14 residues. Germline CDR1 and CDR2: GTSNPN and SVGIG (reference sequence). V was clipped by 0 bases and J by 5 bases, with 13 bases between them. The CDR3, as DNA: TGTGCCTGGAGTGTACCAGGGGTGAGGACTGAAGCTTTCTTT. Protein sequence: CAWSVPGVRTEAFF.

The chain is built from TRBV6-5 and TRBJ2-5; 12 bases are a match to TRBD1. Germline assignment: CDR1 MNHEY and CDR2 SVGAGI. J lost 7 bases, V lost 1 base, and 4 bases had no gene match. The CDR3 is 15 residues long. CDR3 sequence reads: CASSYLGTGGRTQYF. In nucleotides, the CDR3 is TGTGCCAGCAGTTACTTAGGGACAGGGGGCCGGACCCAGTACTTC.

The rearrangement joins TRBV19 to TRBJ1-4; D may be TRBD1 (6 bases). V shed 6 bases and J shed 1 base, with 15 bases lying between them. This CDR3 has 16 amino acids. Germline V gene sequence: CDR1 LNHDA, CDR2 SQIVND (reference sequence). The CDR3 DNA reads TGTGCCAGTAGCCGAAGGACAGAATTAACTAATGAAAAACTGTTTTTT. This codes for CASSRRTELTNEKLFF.

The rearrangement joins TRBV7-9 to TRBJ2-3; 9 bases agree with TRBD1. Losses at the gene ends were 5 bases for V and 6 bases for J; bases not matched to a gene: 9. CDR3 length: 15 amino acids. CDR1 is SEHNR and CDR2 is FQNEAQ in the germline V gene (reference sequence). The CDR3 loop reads CASSRQGQGEDTQYF. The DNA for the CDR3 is TGTGCCAGCAGCCGACAGGGACAGGGAGAGGATACGCAGTATTTT.

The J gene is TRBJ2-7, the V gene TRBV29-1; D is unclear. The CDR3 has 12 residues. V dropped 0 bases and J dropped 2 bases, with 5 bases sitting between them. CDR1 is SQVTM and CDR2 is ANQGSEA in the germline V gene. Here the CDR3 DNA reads TGCAGCGTTGAAGACGGTACCTACGAGCAGTACTTC. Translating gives CSVEDGTYEQYF.

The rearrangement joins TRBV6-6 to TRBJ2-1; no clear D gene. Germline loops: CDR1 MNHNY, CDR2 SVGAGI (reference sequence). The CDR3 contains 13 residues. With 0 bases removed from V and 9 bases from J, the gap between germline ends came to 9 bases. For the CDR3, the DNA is TGTGCCAGCAGTTACTCGACCCAGCTTGAGCAGTTCTTC. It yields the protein CASSYSTQLEQFF.

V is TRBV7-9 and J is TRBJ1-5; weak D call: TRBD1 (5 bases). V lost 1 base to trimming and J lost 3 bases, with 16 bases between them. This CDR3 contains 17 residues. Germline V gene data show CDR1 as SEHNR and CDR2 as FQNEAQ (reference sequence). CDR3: CASSLGGQGGINQPQHF. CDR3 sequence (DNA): TGTGCCAGCAGCTTAGGGGGTCAGGGTGGGATCAATCAGCCCCAGCATTTT.